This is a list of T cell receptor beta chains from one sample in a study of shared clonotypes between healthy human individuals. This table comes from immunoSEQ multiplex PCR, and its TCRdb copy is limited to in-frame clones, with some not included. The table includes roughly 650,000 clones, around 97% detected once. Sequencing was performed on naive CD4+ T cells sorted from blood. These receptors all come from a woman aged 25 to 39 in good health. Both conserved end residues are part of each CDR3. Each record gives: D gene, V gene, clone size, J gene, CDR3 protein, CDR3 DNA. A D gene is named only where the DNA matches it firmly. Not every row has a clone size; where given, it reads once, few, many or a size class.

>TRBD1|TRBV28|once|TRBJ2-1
CASRPTGTGNNEQFF
TGTGCCAGCAGACCAACCGGGACAGGGAACAATGAGCAGTTCTTC
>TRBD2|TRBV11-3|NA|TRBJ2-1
CASSLGGLVVNEQFF
TGTGCCAGCAGCTTAGGGGGACTAGTTGTAAATGAGCAGTTCTTC
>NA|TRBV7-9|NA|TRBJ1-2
CASSFLTGSTF
TGTGCCAGCAGCTTCCTCACAGGTTCTACCTTC
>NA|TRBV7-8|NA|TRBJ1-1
CASSPRGRTTEAFF
TGTGCCAGCAGCCCTAGGGGCAGGACGACTGAAGCTTTCTTT
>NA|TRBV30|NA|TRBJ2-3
CAWSALAGDTQYF
TGTGCCTGGAGTGCACTGGCGGGGGATACGCAGTATTTT
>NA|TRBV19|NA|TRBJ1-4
CASSIPGRTEKLFF
TGTGCCAGTAGTATCCCGGGACGCACTGAAAAACTGTTTTTT
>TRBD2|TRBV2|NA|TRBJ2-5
CASSEIWAGGGETQYF
TGTGCCAGCAGTGAAATCTGGGCGGGAGGGGGAGAGACCCAGTACTTC
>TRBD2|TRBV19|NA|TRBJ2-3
CASSETSGITDTQYF
TGTGCCAGTAGTGAGACTAGCGGAATCACAGATACGCAGTATTTT
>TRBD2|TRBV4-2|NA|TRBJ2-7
CASSQASRLAGPNEQYF
TGTGCCAGCAGCCAAGCATCGAGATTAGCGGGACCCAACGAGCAGTACTTC
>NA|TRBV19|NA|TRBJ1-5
CASSIREGQPQHF
TGTGCCAGTAGTATAAGGGAGGGTCAGCCCCAGCATTTT
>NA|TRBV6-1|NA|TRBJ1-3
CASSEGPGSGVVNTIYF
TGTGCCAGCAGTGAAGGGCCCGGTAGTGGGGTTGTGAACACCATATATTTT
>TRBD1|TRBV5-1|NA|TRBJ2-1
CASSLGQGAANEQFF
TGCGCCAGCAGCTTGGGACAGGGGGCAGCCAATGAGCAGTTCTTC
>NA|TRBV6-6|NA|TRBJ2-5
CASSSWTKETQYF
TGTGCCAGCAGCTCCTGGACTAAAGAGACCCAGTACTTC
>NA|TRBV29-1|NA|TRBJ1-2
CSVTQGDFRAYGYTF
TGCAGCGTTACTCAAGGGGACTTCAGGGCCTATGGCTACACCTTC
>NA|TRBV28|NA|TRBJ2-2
CAIAGGQAKTGELFF
TGTGCCATCGCCGGAGGGCAGGCCAAAACCGGGGAGCTGTTTTTT